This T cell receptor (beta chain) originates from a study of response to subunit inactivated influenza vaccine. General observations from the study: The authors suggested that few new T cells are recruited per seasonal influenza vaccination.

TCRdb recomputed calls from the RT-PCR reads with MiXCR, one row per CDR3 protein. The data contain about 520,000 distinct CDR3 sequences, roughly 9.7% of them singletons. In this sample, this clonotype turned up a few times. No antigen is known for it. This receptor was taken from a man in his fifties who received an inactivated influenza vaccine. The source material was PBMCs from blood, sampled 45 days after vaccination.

CDR3 region: CASSRGTDTGELFF. The CDR3 nucleotides read TGTGCCAGCAGTCGCGGGACAGACACCGGGGAGCTGTTTTTT. This chain connects TRBV6-1 to TRBJ2-2, with D maybe TRBD1 (7 bases). The V gene lost 5 bases and the J gene lost 3 bases, with 10 bases spanning the gap. This CDR3 comprises 14 residues. Germline assignment: CDR1 MNHNS and CDR2 SASEGT.